This TCR beta chain was recorded in a study of blood T cell repertoires in COVID-19. Study at large: Acute-phase and convalescent COVID-19 samples originated in the United States, Italy and Spain.

The table came from immunoSEQ multiplex PCR; TCRdb's copy has only in-frame clones and leaves some out. This sample carries some 7,500 clones, 86% of them seen once, and the ten largest clones take 15% to 20%. The CDR3 runs 14 residues. Trimming took 7 bases from V and 4 from J; bases not matched to a gene: 7. Per germline, CDR1 SQVTM and CDR2 ANQGSEA. The receptor was derived from a woman aged 55-69 years with active COVID-19. The chain uses TRBV29-1 and TRBJ2-3; 11 nucleotides match TRBD2. The sequencing sample was made of peripheral blood. DNA for the CDR3: TGCAGCGGAGAACTAGCGGGGGTCCCAGATACGCAGTATTTT. Protein product: CSGELAGVPDTQYF.